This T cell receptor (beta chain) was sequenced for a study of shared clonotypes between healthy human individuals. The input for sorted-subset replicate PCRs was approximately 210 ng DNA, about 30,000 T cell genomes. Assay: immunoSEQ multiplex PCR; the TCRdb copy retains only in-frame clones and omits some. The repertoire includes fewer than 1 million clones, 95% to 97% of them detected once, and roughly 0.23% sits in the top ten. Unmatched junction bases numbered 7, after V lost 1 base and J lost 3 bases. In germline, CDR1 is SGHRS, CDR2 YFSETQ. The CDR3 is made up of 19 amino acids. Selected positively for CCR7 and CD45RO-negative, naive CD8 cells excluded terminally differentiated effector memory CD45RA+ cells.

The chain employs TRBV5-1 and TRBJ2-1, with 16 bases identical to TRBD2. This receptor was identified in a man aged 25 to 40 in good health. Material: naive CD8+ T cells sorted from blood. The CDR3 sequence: CASSLQGLAGGGSYNEQFF. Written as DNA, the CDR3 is TGCGCCAGCAGCTTGCAGGGACTAGCGGGAGGGGGTAGCTACAATGAGCAGTTCTTC.